This T cell receptor (beta chain) was profiled in a study of OX40 agonist ivuxolimab in advanced cancers. Across the study: Ivuxolimab is an agonistic anti-OX40 (CD134) antibody, and patients were treated with it.

The assay was immunoSEQ multiplex PCR, and TCRdb's table has in-frame clones only and misses some. The sample comprises tens of thousands of clones, about 81% of which are singletons, and 1.5% to 2% rests with the top ten. A remark on this clone: Its antigen is currently unknown.

Germline CDR1 is SGHAT and CDR2 is FQNNGV. V was cut by 1 base and J by 8 bases, with 20 bases left in between. The CDR3 is 16 residues long. Study results and caveats: Clonal expansion was among the lowest in partial responders at 0.1-3.0 mg/kg, especially CD8+. The antigen specificity of the peripheral T cells (those that were expanded) was not determined.

The chain carries TRBV11-2 and TRBJ1-2; tentative D call: TRBD1 (5 bases). Sample: CD4+ or CD8+ T cells sorted from blood, taken in a trial of the OX40 agonist ivuxolimab. This TCR was sampled from an adult with an advanced solid tumor such as melanoma, head and neck, liver or kidney cancer. Written as DNA, the CDR3 is TGTGCCAGCAGCTTAGGTGGCAGGGCCACGTCTGAGGGCTACACCTTC. Residues: CASSLGGRATSEGYTF.